These T cell receptor beta chains were read from a single sample in a study of shared clonotypes between healthy human individuals. This table comes from immunoSEQ multiplex PCR, and its TCRdb copy is limited to in-frame clones, with some not included. The profile shows about 730,000 clones, approximately 72% of them singletons. Sequences were obtained from memory CD4+ T cells sorted from blood. These receptors were taken from a woman aged 25 to 45 in good health. CDR3s include the opening cysteine and the closing phenylalanine or tryptophan. Fields, in order: V gene, J gene, clone size, D gene, CDR3 DNA, CDR3 protein. The D gene is left open where the match is weak. A row's size may be missing; if present it is once, few, many or a size class.

V gene: TRBV28
J gene: TRBJ1-3
clone size: -
D gene: -
CDR3 DNA: TGTGCCAGCCGGTCTGGGGGATTCTCATCTGGAAACACCATATATTTT
CDR3 protein: CASRSGGFSSGNTIYF

V gene: TRBV10-2
J gene: TRBJ2-3
clone size: -
D gene: TRBD1
CDR3 DNA: TGCGCCAGCGCGACCAATCCGGGACAGGGGGGTTTTGGCACAGATACGCAGTATTTT
CDR3 protein: CASATNPGQGGFGTDTQYF

V gene: TRBV2
J gene: TRBJ1-1
clone size: few
D gene: -
CDR3 DNA: TGTGCCAGCAGAGGTCAGAGGGCAGCTGAAGCTTTCTTT
CDR3 protein: CASRGQRAAEAFF

V gene: TRBV28
J gene: TRBJ1-5
clone size: once
D gene: -
CDR3 DNA: TGTGCCAGCTCATCTCTGGAGCTAAATAATCAGCCCCAGCATTTT
CDR3 protein: CASSSLELNNQPQHF

V gene: TRBV18
J gene: TRBJ2-3
clone size: -
D gene: TRBD1
CDR3 DNA: TGTGCCAGCTCACCGAGTCCGACAGGGGCAGATACGCAGTATTTT
CDR3 protein: CASSPSPTGADTQYF

V gene: TRBV28
J gene: TRBJ2-2
clone size: -
D gene: -
CDR3 DNA: TGTGCCAGCACAGGGATTCTTCAACACGGGGAGCTGTTTTTT
CDR3 protein: CASTGILQHGELFF

V gene: TRBV28
J gene: TRBJ1-1
clone size: -
D gene: -
CDR3 DNA: TGTGCCAGCAGTCTGGCAAGGAGGAACACTGAAGCTTTCTTT
CDR3 protein: CASSLARRNTEAFF

V gene: TRBV7-2
J gene: TRBJ2-1
clone size: -
D gene: TRBD2
CDR3 DNA: TGTGCCAGCAGCTTAGGGAGTTCGGGGGGTCAGAATGAGCAGTTCTTC
CDR3 protein: CASSLGSSGGQNEQFF

V gene: TRBV19
J gene: TRBJ1-1
clone size: once
D gene: TRBD1
CDR3 DNA: TGTGCCAGTAGACGACAGGGTAAAAACACTGAAGCTTTCTTT
CDR3 protein: CASRRQGKNTEAFF

V gene: TRBV28
J gene: TRBJ1-2
clone size: -
D gene: TRBD1
CDR3 DNA: TGTGCCAGCAGTTTTAGGGGGCCAAACTATGGCTACACCTTC
CDR3 protein: CASSFRGPNYGYTF

V gene: TRBV5-1
J gene: TRBJ1-4
clone size: -
D gene: -
CDR3 DNA: TGCGCCAGCAGCTTGGAGGAGGGGGAAAAACTGTTTTTT
CDR3 protein: CASSLEEGEKLFF

V gene: TRBV5-1
J gene: TRBJ2-3
clone size: -
D gene: -
CDR3 DNA: TGCGCCAGCAGGCTGCTAGCGAATCCTACAGATACGCAGTATTTT
CDR3 protein: CASRLLANPTDTQYF

V gene: TRBV7-2
J gene: TRBJ2-3
clone size: once
D gene: TRBD2
CDR3 DNA: TGTGCCAGCAGCTCCGGGACTAGCGGGATCCCTCCGGGAGATACGCAGTATTTT
CDR3 protein: CASSSGTSGIPPGDTQYF

V gene: TRBV5-5
J gene: TRBJ1-1
clone size: -
D gene: TRBD1
CDR3 DNA: TGTGCCAGCAGCCCCACGGGACAGGAGAACACTGAAGCTTTCTTT
CDR3 protein: CASSPTGQENTEAFF

V gene: TRBV11-2
J gene: TRBJ1-1
clone size: -
D gene: TRBD1
CDR3 DNA: TGTGCCAGCAGCCGAGACGGGACAGAGAACACTGAAGCTTTCTTT
CDR3 protein: CASSRDGTENTEAFF

V gene: TRBV6-5
J gene: TRBJ1-1
clone size: few
D gene: TRBD1
CDR3 DNA: TGTGCCAGCAGTTACTGGACAGGGGGTAAGAGAACTGAAGCTTTCTTT
CDR3 protein: CASSYWTGGKRTEAFF

V gene: TRBV11-2
J gene: TRBJ2-1
clone size: -
D gene: TRBD1
CDR3 DNA: TGTGCCAGCAGAAAGGACAGGGAGTACGGTGAGCAGTTCTTC
CDR3 protein: CASRKDREYGEQFF

V gene: TRBV19
J gene: TRBJ1-1
clone size: -
D gene: -
CDR3 DNA: TGTGCCAGTAGTATGGGGCAGCCGAACACTGAAGCTTTCTTT
CDR3 protein: CASSMGQPNTEAFF

V gene: TRBV6-6
J gene: TRBJ2-3
clone size: -
D gene: -
CDR3 DNA: TGTGCCAGCAGCCGCACGAGAGGGGGGGCCACAGATACGCAGTATTTT
CDR3 protein: CASSRTRGGATDTQYF

V gene: TRBV5-1
J gene: TRBJ2-4
clone size: -
D gene: TRBD1
CDR3 DNA: TGCGCCAGCAGCTTACAGGGGGCTGTCGCCAAAAACATTCAGTACTTC
CDR3 protein: CASSLQGAVAKNIQYF

V gene: TRBV6-5
J gene: TRBJ1-2
clone size: -
D gene: TRBD1
CDR3 DNA: TGTGCCAGCAGGACCGGGACAGGGTGGGGCTACACCTTC
CDR3 protein: CASRTGTGWGYTF

V gene: TRBV30
J gene: TRBJ2-7
clone size: once
D gene: TRBD2
CDR3 DNA: TGTGCCTGGAGTGTACAACCTGGACTAGCGGGAGCGTACTACGAGCAGTACTTC
CDR3 protein: CAWSVQPGLAGAYYEQYF

V gene: TRBV14
J gene: TRBJ2-2
clone size: -
D gene: TRBD1
CDR3 DNA: TGTGCCAGCAGCCGACGACAGGGGACGGGCACCGGGGAGCTGTTTTTT
CDR3 protein: CASSRRQGTGTGELFF

V gene: TRBV11-2
J gene: TRBJ2-3
clone size: -
D gene: -
CDR3 DNA: TGTGCCAGCAGCAACCCTAGCACAGATACGCAGTATTTT
CDR3 protein: CASSNPSTDTQYF

V gene: TRBV7-9
J gene: TRBJ1-4
clone size: few
D gene: -
CDR3 DNA: TGTGCCAGCAGTCCGTTGGACGAAAAACTGTTTTTT
CDR3 protein: CASSPLDEKLFF

V gene: TRBV7-8
J gene: TRBJ2-1
clone size: -
D gene: -
CDR3 DNA: TGTGCCAGCAGCTTAGGACTTTCCTACAATGAGCAGTTCTTC
CDR3 protein: CASSLGLSYNEQFF

V gene: TRBV7-6
J gene: TRBJ1-1
clone size: few
D gene: TRBD1
CDR3 DNA: TGTGCCAGCAGCACACACCGGGACAGGGACCGAAGCACGAACACTGAAGCTTTCTTT
CDR3 protein: CASSTHRDRDRSTNTEAFF

V gene: TRBV6-5
J gene: TRBJ1-1
clone size: many
D gene: TRBD1
CDR3 DNA: TGTGCCAGCAGTTCTTTCGGGACAGGGAACACTGAAGCTTTCTTT
CDR3 protein: CASSSFGTGNTEAFF

V gene: TRBV5-6
J gene: TRBJ2-1
clone size: once
D gene: -
CDR3 DNA: TGTGCCAGCAGTAAACGGTCAGGGGATGAGCAGTTCTTC
CDR3 protein: CASSKRSGDEQFF

V gene: TRBV27
J gene: TRBJ1-2
clone size: many
D gene: TRBD1
CDR3 DNA: TGTGCCAGCAGCCCCGGGACAGGAAACTATGGCTACACCTTC
CDR3 protein: CASSPGTGNYGYTF

V gene: TRBV18
J gene: TRBJ1-1
clone size: -
D gene: -
CDR3 DNA: TGTGCCAGCTCGCCGGGCGTTGGCCGGACTGAAGCTTTCTTT
CDR3 protein: CASSPGVGRTEAFF

V gene: TRBV28
J gene: TRBJ2-5
clone size: few
D gene: -
CDR3 DNA: TGTGCCAGCAGTTTTATGACGGGGGTGGTTCGGGAGACCCAGTACTTC
CDR3 protein: CASSFMTGVVRETQYF

V gene: TRBV6-1
J gene: TRBJ1-4
clone size: -
D gene: TRBD1
CDR3 DNA: TGTGCCAGCAGTGTGGACAGGGGCACCTATAGGGAAAAACTGTTTTTT
CDR3 protein: CASSVDRGTYREKLFF

V gene: TRBV10-1
J gene: TRBJ1-1
clone size: -
D gene: -
CDR3 DNA: TGCGCCAGCAGTGAAGGGTGGGAAACTGAAGCTTTCTTT
CDR3 protein: CASSEGWETEAFF

V gene: TRBV11-3
J gene: TRBJ2-2
clone size: -
D gene: TRBD2
CDR3 DNA: TGTGCCAGCAGCCGGACTAGCGGGGCCGGGGAGCTGTTTTTT
CDR3 protein: CASSRTSGAGELFF

V gene: TRBV5-1
J gene: TRBJ2-5
clone size: many
D gene: -
CDR3 DNA: TGCGCCAGCAGCCCGTCAGGGAATGGAGAGACCCAGTACTTC
CDR3 protein: CASSPSGNGETQYF

V gene: TRBV29-1
J gene: TRBJ2-3
clone size: once
D gene: TRBD2
CDR3 DNA: TGCAGCGTTCCAAGACTAGCGGGAGCCACAGATACGCAGTATTTT
CDR3 protein: CSVPRLAGATDTQYF

V gene: TRBV18
J gene: TRBJ2-7
clone size: many
D gene: TRBD1
CDR3 DNA: TGTGCCAGCTCACCAGCGCAGGGGGCGAGGGAGCAGTACTTC
CDR3 protein: CASSPAQGAREQYF

V gene: TRBV7-7
J gene: TRBJ2-3
clone size: -
D gene: TRBD1
CDR3 DNA: TGTGCCAGCAGCCTACAGGGGAAGATCACAGATACGCAGTATTTT
CDR3 protein: CASSLQGKITDTQYF

V gene: TRBV7-3
J gene: TRBJ2-3
clone size: few
D gene: -
CDR3 DNA: TGTGCCAGCAGCTTAACGGGGGGAGATACGCAGTATTTT
CDR3 protein: CASSLTGGDTQYF

V gene: TRBV9
J gene: TRBJ2-6
clone size: -
D gene: -
CDR3 DNA: TGTGCCAGCAGCGTAGGAGCCCGGGAGAGTGGATTAGTGGCCAACGTCCTGACTTTC
CDR3 protein: CASSVGARESGLVANVLTF

V gene: TRBV25-1
J gene: TRBJ1-2
clone size: -
D gene: -
CDR3 DNA: TGTGCCAGCAGTCCCACAGGGCTCGCCTATGGCTACACCTTC
CDR3 protein: CASSPTGLAYGYTF

V gene: TRBV11-1
J gene: TRBJ2-7
clone size: -
D gene: TRBD2
CDR3 DNA: TGTGCCAGCAACCCGTCTAGCGGGAAGTCCTACGAGCAGTACTTC
CDR3 protein: CASNPSSGKSYEQYF

V gene: TRBV10-2
J gene: TRBJ1-3
clone size: -
D gene: -
CDR3 DNA: TGCGCCAGCAGTGATGTGACAGCTGGAAACACCATATATTTT
CDR3 protein: CASSDVTAGNTIYF

V gene: TRBV19
J gene: TRBJ2-7
clone size: -
D gene: -
CDR3 DNA: TGTGCCAGTAGTATAGGAGGGGGCTCCTACGAGCAGTACTTC
CDR3 protein: CASSIGGGSYEQYF

V gene: TRBV4-1
J gene: TRBJ2-3
clone size: few
D gene: TRBD2
CDR3 DNA: TGCGCCAGCAGCCGGGAGCCGGGACTAGCGGCTTGGGAGTATTTT
CDR3 protein: CASSREPGLAAWEYF

V gene: TRBV18
J gene: TRBJ2-3
clone size: -
D gene: TRBD2
CDR3 DNA: TGTGCCAGCTCCCCGGGGGGGCCTGATACGCAGTATTTT
CDR3 protein: CASSPGGPDTQYF

V gene: TRBV11-1
J gene: TRBJ2-5
clone size: -
D gene: -
CDR3 DNA: TGTGCCAGCAGCTTAGGACTAGACGGGACCCAGTACTTC
CDR3 protein: CASSLGLDGTQYF

V gene: TRBV6-5
J gene: TRBJ1-1
clone size: -
D gene: -
CDR3 DNA: TGTGCCAGCAGTTACTCCCGGACGGTGAACACTGAAGCTTTCTTT
CDR3 protein: CASSYSRTVNTEAFF

V gene: TRBV28
J gene: TRBJ1-4
clone size: once
D gene: TRBD1
CDR3 DNA: TGTGCCAGCAGTGGGACAGGGCTAGAAAAACTGTTTTTT
CDR3 protein: CASSGTGLEKLFF

V gene: TRBV18
J gene: TRBJ1-2
clone size: -
D gene: TRBD1
CDR3 DNA: TGTGCCAGCTCATCGGGACAGGGAGTCAATGGCTACACCTTC
CDR3 protein: CASSSGQGVNGYTF

V gene: TRBV7-2
J gene: TRBJ1-4
clone size: -
D gene: -
CDR3 DNA: TGTGCCAGCAGCCGCCACAGTAACAATAATGAAAAACTGTTTTTT
CDR3 protein: CASSRHSNNNEKLFF

V gene: TRBV20-1
J gene: TRBJ2-7
clone size: -
D gene: -
CDR3 DNA: TGCAGTGCAAGGTCCTACGAGCAGTACTTC
CDR3 protein: CSARSYEQYF

V gene: TRBV10-2
J gene: TRBJ2-7
clone size: few
D gene: -
CDR3 DNA: TGCGCCAGCAGTGAGAACAGATACTACGAGCAGTACTTC
CDR3 protein: CASSENRYYEQYF

V gene: TRBV7-9
J gene: TRBJ2-5
clone size: -
D gene: -
CDR3 DNA: TGTGCCAGCAGCTTAGGCGCAGGGTATCAAGAGACCCAGTACTTC
CDR3 protein: CASSLGAGYQETQYF